This T cell receptor beta chain appears in the sequencing data of a study of CD8 T cells in Susac syndrome. About 0.45 to 1 ug RNA was reverse transcribed with random hexamers. TCRdb reprocessed the immunoSEQ multiplex PCR reads via MiXCR and lists one record per CDR3 protein. The sample includes 100,000 to 150,000 distinct CDR3 sequences, around 96% of them seen just once. V dropped 6 bases and J dropped 0; count of bases not matched to a gene: 13. CDR1 and CDR2 (germline): SQVTM, ANQGSEA. The CDR3 loop spans 16 amino acids. This sequence joins TRBV29-1 and TRBJ2-7; 8 bases match TRBD1. This sequence was found in a human donor with Susac syndrome. Sample: CD8+ T cells from PBMCs. The CDR3 region is CSVGGQGGSSSYEQYF. DNA of the CDR3: TGCAGCGTGGGAGGACAGGGAGGCTCGAGCTCCTACGAGCAGTACTTC.